The 28 T cell receptor beta chains below were found in one sample sequenced in a study of a mutant IDH1 vaccine in newly diagnosed glioma. As to time point: week 11, during vaccination. In every dose of vaccine, 300 ug of mutant IDH1 20-mer peptide was given alongside topical imiquimod. Their specific antigens are unknown. The repertoire was sequenced with immunoSEQ multiplex PCR; TCRdb's copy has only in-frame clones and lacks some. The data contain some 130,000 clones, around 80% of them singletons. The specimen was PBMCs, collected from a glioma patient whose treatment included an IDH1 peptide vaccine. Receptors originate from a man aged 35-49 years with glioma.

This chain uses TRBV5-5 with TRBJ1-1, with 7 nucleotides matching TRBD1. V gave up 0 bases and J gave up 2 bases; unmatched junction bases: 10. This CDR3 contains 17 residues. Per the germline V gene, CDR1 is SGHKS and CDR2 is YYEKEE (reference sequence). In DNA, the CDR3 is TGTGCCAGCAGCTTGGAGCCGACAGGGAAGACTAACACTGAAGCTTTCTTT. Translated, it gives CASSLEPTGKTNTEAFF.

The rearrangement links TRBV4-3 to TRBJ1-2; D gene unclear. The V end was cut by 0 bases, the J end by 6 bases, with 8 bases between. The V gene's germline CDR1 is LGHNA and CDR2 YSLEER. The CDR3 length is 13 residues. The CDR3 loop reads CASSQDRRNGYTF. The CDR3 DNA reads TGCGCCAGCAGCCAAGACCGACGGAATGGCTACACCTTC.

The table lists this clone with many counts. V usage is TRBV5-4 and J usage is TRBJ1-2; TRBD1 is a possible D gene (6 bases). Germline lookup yields CDR1 SGHNT and CDR2 YYREEE (reference sequence). Trimming removed 0 bases from V and 4 bases from J, with 10 bases in between. This CDR3 spans 14 amino acids. Here the CDR3 reads CASSLGGLGYGYTF. In nucleotides, the CDR3 is TGTGCCAGCAGCTTGGGGGGGCTCGGCTATGGCTACACCTTC. Full variable domain (outside the CDR3, taken from reference TRBV5-4 and TRBJ1-2): ETGVTQSPTHLIKTRGQQVTLRCSSQSGHNTVSWYQQALGQGPQFIFQYYREEENGRGNFPPRFSGLQFPNYSSELNVNALELDDSALYLCASSLGGLGYGYTFGSGTRLTVV.

This chain connects TRBV5-4 to TRBJ1-2, with TRBD1 matching over 9 bases. The CDR3 totals 15 residues. The germline V gene has CDR1 SGHNT and CDR2 YYREEE (reference sequence). Trimming at V came to 4 bases and at J to 2 bases, leaving 6 bases not matched to a gene. In nucleotides, the CDR3 is TGTGCCAGCAGCAAAAGGACAGGGGAGAACTATGGCTACACCTTC. Its translation: CASSKRTGENYGYTF.

The V gene is TRBV21-1, the J gene TRBJ2-3. TRBV21-1 is a pseudogene. The CDR3 loop spans 17 amino acids. DNA for the CDR3: TGTGCCAGCAGCAAAGCTCTTAAGTTCCCGCGCACAGATACGCAGTATTTT. Translation gives CASSKALKFPRTDTQYF.

The chain carries TRBV27 and TRBJ1-4; no definite D call. This CDR3 contains 15 residues. V was clipped by 6 bases and J by 0 bases, with 11 bases between them. Per germline, CDR1 MNHEY and CDR2 SMNVEV (reference sequence). The CDR3 region is CASSSETATNEKLFF. The CDR3 DNA sequence: TGTGCCAGCAGCTCGGAGACGGCAACTAATGAAAAACTGTTTTTT.

V and J are TRBV19 and TRBJ1-5; 12 nucleotides agree with TRBD1. The germline gives CDR1 LNHDA, CDR2 SQIVND (reference sequence). The CDR3 spans 14 residues. Trimming took 8 bases from V and 4 from J; bases not matched to a gene: 3. The CDR3 loop is CASGTGGRNQPQHF. DNA of the CDR3: TGTGCCAGTGGGACAGGGGGCAGAAATCAGCCCCAGCATTTT.

The chain is built from TRBV7-9 and TRBJ2-1; 11 nucleotides agree with TRBD1. CDR1 is SEHNR, CDR2 FQNEAQ, per germline (reference sequence). The CDR3 sequence is 14 residues long. Unmatched junction bases numbered 4, after V lost 4 bases and J lost 8 bases. Written as DNA, the CDR3 is TGTGCCAGCAGCTCCGGGACAGGGGGTCATGAGCAGTTCTTC. As protein: CASSSGTGGHEQFF.

The chain is built from TRBV5-4 and TRBJ2-7; 7 positions agree with TRBD1. This CDR3 region has 13 residues. V lost 4 bases, J lost 5 bases, and 6 bases stayed unmatched. Germline CDR1 and CDR2: SGHNT and YYREEE (reference sequence). The CDR3 here is CASSRDRVDEQYF. CDR3 DNA: TGTGCCAGCAGCCGCGACAGGGTCGACGAGCAGTACTTC.

V usage is TRBV28 and J usage is TRBJ2-2, with D uncertain. Germline V gives CDR1 MDHEN, CDR2 SYDVKM. V lost 6 bases, J lost 6 bases, and 5 bases lay in between. The CDR3 spans 11 residues. The CDR3 region has the DNA TGTGCCAGCAGCCACGCCGGGGAGCTGTTTTTT. This encodes CASSHAGELFF.

V and J are TRBV9 and TRBJ2-7; D is ambiguous. This CDR3 comprises 14 residues. Looked up from germline, CDR1 is SGDLS and CDR2 is YYNGEE. Trimming took 4 bases from V and 2 from J, leaving 13 bases between them. The CDR3 reads CASSQALNAYEQYF. The CDR3 DNA follows: TGTGCCAGCAGCCAGGCCCTGAATGCCTACGAGCAGTACTTC.

The J gene is TRBJ2-7, the V gene TRBV18; either TRBD1 or TRBD2 may fit D (6 bases each). The length of the CDR3 is 17 residues. The germline V gene has CDR1 KGHSH and CDR2 LQKENI. Trimming removed 3 bases from V and 3 bases from J, with 21 bases in between. In DNA, the CDR3 is TGTGCCAGCTCACCTCGCATGATGGGGGGCGGCAACTACGAGCAGTACTTC. It encodes CASSPRMMGGGNYEQYF.

The rearrangement joins TRBV4-1 to TRBJ2-3; D remains unclear. The CDR3 has 15 residues. Germline values: CDR1 MGHRA, CDR2 YSYEKL. Deletions cut 2 bases from V and 5 bases from J, with 14 bases between. CDR3 region: CASSQNGRLGDTQYF. CDR3 nucleotide sequence: TGCGCCAGCAGCCAAAATGGTCGTCTGGGAGATACGCAGTATTTT.

The V call is TRBV25-1, the J call TRBJ1-5; D is unclear. V was pared by 5 bases and J by 4 bases, with 15 bases between. The CDR3 spans 15 residues. Looked up from germline, CDR1 is MGHDK and CDR2 is SYGVNS. Written as DNA, the CDR3 is TGTGCCAGCAGTCCGCGGACCTGGAGGAATCAGCCCCAGCATTTT. Translation gives CASSPRTWRNQPQHF.

The CDR3 spells CATTREYNSPLHF. The CDR3 region has the DNA TGTGCCACTACGCGGGAGTATAATTCACCCCTCCACTTT. The rearrangement joins TRBV6-6 to TRBJ1-6; no definite D call. Trimming removed 10 bases at V and 4 bases at J, with 11 bases between. In germline, CDR1 is MNHNY, CDR2 SVGAGI (reference sequence). This CDR3 contains 13 residues.

The chain employs TRBV18 and TRBJ1-1; D unresolved. CDR1 KGHSH and CDR2 LQKENI come from the germline V gene. Trimming left V 2 bases short and J 6 bases short, with 10 bases between. This CDR3 region has 13 residues. In DNA, the CDR3 is TGTGCCAGCTCACCATTACCTGTAGCTGAAGCTTTCTTT. Its translation is CASSPLPVAEAFF.

This clone was recorded once. The chain couples TRBV19 to TRBJ2-3; D is unresolved. Germline lookup yields CDR1 LNHDA and CDR2 SQIVND (reference sequence). Trimming took off 3 bases at V and 15 bases at J, with 13 bases between the two ends. This CDR3 has 11 amino acids. The CDR3, as DNA: TGTGCCAGTAGTATCGGGCAGGATTCATATTTT. Translated: CASSIGQDSYF. Full variable domain (rest looked up from reference TRBV19 and TRBJ2-3): DGGITQSPKYLFRKEGQNVTLSCEQNLNHDAMYWYRQDPGQGLRLIYYSQIVNDFQKGDIAEGYSVSREKKESFPLTVTSAQKNPTAFYLCASSIGQDSYFGPGTRLTVL.

The V gene is TRBV7-2, the J gene TRBJ1-1; tentative D call: TRBD1 (5 bases). Germline CDR1 is SGHTA and CDR2 is FQGNSA. The V gene lost 5 bases and the J gene lost 0 bases, with 16 bases spanning the gap. The CDR3 has 16 residues. CDR3 sequence (DNA): TGTGCCAGCAGCACGAGCTCGGGGGGGATGAACACTGAAGCTTTCTTT. This translates into CASSTSSGGMNTEAFF.

This sequence joins TRBV19 and TRBJ1-1, with D hard to call. The CDR3 has 12 amino acids. Germline V gene data show CDR1 as LNHDA and CDR2 as SQIVND (reference sequence). Trimming cost V 8 bases and J 1 base, with 8 bases left between them. In DNA, the CDR3 is TGTGCCAGTCATTATTGGAACACTGAAGCTTTCTTT. Encoded protein: CASHYWNTEAFF.

Remarks on this clone: The junction differs from germline at one of its ends, possibly a read error. Within the sample, other DNA sequences also encode this same CDR3. J is TRBJ2-7 and V is TRBV13, with a weak D call TRBD2 (5 bases). There are 18 residues in the CDR3. The germline V gene has CDR1 PRHDT and CDR2 FYEKMQ (reference sequence). In DNA form, the CDR3 reads TGTGCCAGCAGCTTAGGCCCCCCGGTGAGGGCCAGATCCTACGAGCAGTATTTC. Translation gives CASSLGPPVRARSYEQYF.

The gene calls are TRBV9 and TRBJ2-7; 8 bases are shared with TRBD2. The CDR3 is 15 residues long. The germline V gene has CDR1 SGDLS and CDR2 YYNGEE. The J segment lost 3 bases and the V segment lost 2 bases, leaving 7 bases of the junction unmatched. CDR3 sequence: CASSVDSSGLYEQYF. As DNA, the CDR3 is TGTGCCAGCAGCGTGGACTCTAGCGGGCTCTACGAGCAGTACTTC. Filled out from reference TRBV9 and TRBJ2-7, the complete variable domain reads DSGVTQTPKHLITATGQRVTLRCSPRSGDLSVYWYQQSLDQGLQFLIQYYNGEERAKGNILERFSAQQFPDLHSELNLSSLELGDSALYFCASSVDSSGLYEQYFGPGTRLTVT.

This clone showed up just a few times. The same CDR3 also results from other DNA sequences found in this sample. V is TRBV7-2 and J is TRBJ2-7; D gene uncertain. V lost 1 base and J lost 4, with 5 bases in between. The germline CDR1 and CDR2 sequences are SGHTA and FQGNSA. CDR3 length equals 12 residues. The CDR3 loop reads CASSLVGYEQYF. The CDR3 DNA reads as TGTGCCAGCAGCTTAGTCGGGTACGAGCAGTACTTC.

The chain has TRBV13 and TRBJ2-5; a possible D gene is TRBD1 (5 bases). The germline V gene has CDR1 PRHDT and CDR2 FYEKMQ (reference sequence). The V end lost 2 bases, the J end lost 5 bases, and 15 bases lay between the germline ends. This CDR3 comprises 15 residues. The CDR3 sequence is CASSLYARAGETQYF. The CDR3, as DNA: TGTGCCAGCAGCTTATACGCCAGGGCCGGGGAGACCCAGTACTTC.

The chain recombines TRBV7-6 with TRBJ1-6; D is uncertain. The CDR3 has 19 amino acids. CDR1 is SGHVS and CDR2 is FNYEAQ in the germline V gene. Trimming shortened V by 1 base and J by 0 bases, and 16 bases separated the two germline ends. The CDR3 is CASSLVPRGPSSYNSPLHF. In nucleotides, the CDR3 is TGTGCCAGCAGCTTAGTCCCCAGAGGGCCGAGCTCCTATAATTCACCCCTCCACTTT.

The chain combines TRBV6-1 with TRBJ2-7; D is uncertain. The CDR3 length is 12 residues. Trimming took off 5 bases at V and 2 bases at J, with 7 bases between the two ends. In germline, CDR1 is MNHNS, CDR2 SASEGT. CDR3 region: CASSYQTYEQYF. As DNA, the CDR3 is TGTGCCAGCAGTTATCAAACCTACGAGCAGTACTTC.

The chain links TRBV18 to TRBJ2-1, with D unresolved. The CDR3 consists of 16 residues. Trimming removed 3 bases from V and 0 bases from J, with 12 bases in between. Germline CDR1 KGHSH, CDR2 LQKENI. Here the CDR3 reads CASSPAILLSYNEQFF. Written as DNA, the CDR3 is TGTGCCAGCTCACCGGCTATCCTCCTCTCCTACAATGAGCAGTTCTTC.

As DNA, the CDR3 is TGTGCCAGCAGCCCAGATCTAGCCAAAAACATTCAGTACTTC. Translating gives CASSPDLAKNIQYF. The chain uses TRBV27 and TRBJ2-4; no definite D call. Germline assignment: CDR1 MNHEY and CDR2 SMNVEV (reference sequence). Trimming shortened V by 6 bases and J by 0 bases, and 9 bases separated the two germline ends. The CDR3 spans 14 residues.

This chain connects TRBV9 to TRBJ2-2; 10 positions match TRBD2. Trimming removed 0 bases from V and 5 bases from J; junction bases left unmatched: 4. Germline V gene lookup returns CDR1 SGDLS and CDR2 YYNGEE. This CDR3 contains 16 residues. The CDR3 is CASSVVGTSVTGELFF. The DNA of the CDR3 is TGTGCCAGCAGCGTAGTAGGGACTAGCGTAACCGGGGAGCTGTTTTTT.